This T cell receptor beta chain is from a study of blood T cell repertoires in COVID-19. This CDR3 is built from 13 residues. The germline V and J ends were trimmed by 3 bases and 10 bases, with 13 bases remaining between them. From germline, CDR1 is SGHDN and CDR2 FVKESK. Produced via immunoSEQ multiplex PCR; TCRdb's table is partial and in-frame only. The sample consists of 100,000 to 150,000 clones, 80% to 95% of them appearing once. This sequence originates from a man aged 50-60 years with COVID-19, enrolled during active disease. Sequenced input: peripheral blood. V usage is TRBV14 and J usage is TRBJ1-5, with D perhaps TRBD1 (5 bases). In DNA form, the CDR3 reads TGTGCCAGCAGCCAGCAGGGTTTCGGACCCCAGCATTTT. This codes for CASSQQGFGPQHF.